This TCR beta chain was retrieved from a study of Graves' ophthalmopathy and Graves' hyperthyroidism. Whole-study results and caveats: With roughly 65% sensitivity and approximately 72% specificity, the model predicted ophthalmopathy progression. Among thyroid clonotypes expanded above 0.001 frequency, most also appeared in blood.

Turning to this clonotype: Its antigen is unidentified. Since the CDR3 does not end with the conserved phenylalanine or tryptophan, this likely comes from a read error.

This CDR3 region has 15 residues. V dropped 1 base and J dropped 2 bases, with 12 bases sitting between them. Germline CDR1 and CDR2: MGHDK and SYGVNS. RNA transcripts served as template for amplifying TCR beta CDR3 sequences. RT-PCR with HTBI primers came first, then second-round multiplex PCR. TCRdb re-called the multiplex PCR reads with MiXCR, one entry per CDR3 protein. The table has around 1.1 million distinct CDR3 sequences, about 38% seen once. It was on clinical symptoms, serum thyroxine, TRAb, thyroid ultrasound and orbital computed tomography that diagnosis relied. The sequence derives from an adult man with Graves' hyperthyroidism. Input material: peripheral blood or thyroid tissue (not recorded which). The chain carries TRBV25-1 and TRBJ2-7; maybe TRBD1 (6 bases). The CDR3 region is CASSESAGAAYEQYL. CDR3 bases: TGTGCCAGCAGTGAATCGGCAGGGGCGGCCTACGAGCAGTACCTC.